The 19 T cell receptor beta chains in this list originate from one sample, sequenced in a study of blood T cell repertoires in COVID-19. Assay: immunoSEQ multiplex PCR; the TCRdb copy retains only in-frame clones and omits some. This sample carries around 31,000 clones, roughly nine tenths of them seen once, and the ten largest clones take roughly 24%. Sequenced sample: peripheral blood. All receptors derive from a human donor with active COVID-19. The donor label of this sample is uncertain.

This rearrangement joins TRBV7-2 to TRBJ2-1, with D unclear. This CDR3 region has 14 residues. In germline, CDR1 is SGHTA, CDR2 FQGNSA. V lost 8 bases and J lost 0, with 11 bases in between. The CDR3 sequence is CASGRDGSYNEQFF. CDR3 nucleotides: TGTGCCAGCGGGCGAGACGGCTCCTACAATGAGCAGTTCTTC.

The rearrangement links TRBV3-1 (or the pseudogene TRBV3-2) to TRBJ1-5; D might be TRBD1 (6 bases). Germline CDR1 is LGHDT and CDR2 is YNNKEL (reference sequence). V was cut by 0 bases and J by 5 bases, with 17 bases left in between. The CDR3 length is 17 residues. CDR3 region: CASSQDTGPPVDQPQHF. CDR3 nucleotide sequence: TGTGCCAGCAGCCAAGATACAGGGCCACCCGTTGATCAGCCCCAGCATTTT.

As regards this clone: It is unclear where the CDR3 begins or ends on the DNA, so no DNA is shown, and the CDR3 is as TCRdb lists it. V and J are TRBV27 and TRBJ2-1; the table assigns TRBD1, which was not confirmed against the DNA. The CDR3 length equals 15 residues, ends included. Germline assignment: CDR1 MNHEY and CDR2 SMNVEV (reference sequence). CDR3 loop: CVPANMEDRAHEQFF.

The CDR3 spells CASSYRAGGSFYEQYF. The CDR3 DNA sequence: TGTGCCAGCAGTTACCGGGCCGGAGGCAGTTTCTACGAGCAGTACTTC. The chain has TRBV6-5 and TRBJ2-7; tentatively, D is TRBD2 (5 bases). The CDR3 covers 16 residues. Germline-derived CDR1 and CDR2 are MNHEY and SVGAGI. The V end was cut by 2 bases, the J end by 3 bases, with 17 bases between.

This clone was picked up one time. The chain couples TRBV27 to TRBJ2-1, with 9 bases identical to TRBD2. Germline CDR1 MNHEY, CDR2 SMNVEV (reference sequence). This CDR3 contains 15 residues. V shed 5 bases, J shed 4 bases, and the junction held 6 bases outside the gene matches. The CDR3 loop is CASSHRLAVYNEQFF. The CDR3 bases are TGTGCCAGCAGTCACCGACTAGCGGTATACAATGAGCAGTTCTTC.

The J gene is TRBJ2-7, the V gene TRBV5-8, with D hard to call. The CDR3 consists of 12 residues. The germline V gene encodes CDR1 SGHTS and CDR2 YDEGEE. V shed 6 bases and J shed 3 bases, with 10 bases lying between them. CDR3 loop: CASTLTHYEQYF. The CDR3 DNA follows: TGTGCCAGCACCTTAACTCACTACGAGCAGTACTTC.

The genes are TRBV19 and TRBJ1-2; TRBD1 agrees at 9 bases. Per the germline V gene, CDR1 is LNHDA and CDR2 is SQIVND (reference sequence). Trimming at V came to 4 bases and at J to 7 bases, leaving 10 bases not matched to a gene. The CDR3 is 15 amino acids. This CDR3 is CASSTGTGLPLGYTF. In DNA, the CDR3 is TGTGCCAGTAGTACCGGGACAGGGCTCCCACTTGGCTACACCTTC.

This chain's CDR3 is CASSQDPRPGLSSYNEQFF. The CDR3 nucleotides are TGTGCCAGCAGCCAAGATCCCAGACCGGGACTTTCTTCCTACAATGAGCAGTTCTTC. The rearrangement joins TRBV14 to TRBJ2-1; D is perhaps TRBD2 (6 bases). This CDR3 spans 19 amino acids. V lost 0 bases and J lost 1, with 19 bases in between. Germline V lookup: CDR1 SGHDN, CDR2 FVKESK.

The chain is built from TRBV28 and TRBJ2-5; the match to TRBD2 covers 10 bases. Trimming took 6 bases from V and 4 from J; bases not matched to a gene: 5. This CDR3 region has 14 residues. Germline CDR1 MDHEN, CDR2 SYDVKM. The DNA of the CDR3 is TGTGCCAGCAGCTTAGCGGGAGGTTCAGAGACCCAGTACTTC. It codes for CASSLAGGSETQYF.

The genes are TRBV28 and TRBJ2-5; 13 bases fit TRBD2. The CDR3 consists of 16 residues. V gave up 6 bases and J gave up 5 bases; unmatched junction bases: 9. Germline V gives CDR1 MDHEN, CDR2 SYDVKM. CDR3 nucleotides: TGTGCCAGCAGGGCCGGACTAGCGGGAGTTCGGGAGACCCAGTACTTC. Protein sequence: CASRAGLAGVRETQYF. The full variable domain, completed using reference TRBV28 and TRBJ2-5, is DVKVTQSSRYLVKRTGEKVFLECVQDMDHENMFWYRQDPGLGLRLIYFSYDVKMKEKGDIPEGYSVSREKKERFSLILESASTNQTSMYLCASRAGLAGVRETQYFGPGTRLLVL.

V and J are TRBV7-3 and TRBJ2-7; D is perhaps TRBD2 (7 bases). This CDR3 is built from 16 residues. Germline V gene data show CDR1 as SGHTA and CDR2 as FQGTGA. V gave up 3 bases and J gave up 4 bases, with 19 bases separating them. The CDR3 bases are TGTGCCAGCAGCTTGGCCGGGGGGACACCACTTTACGAGCAGTACTTC. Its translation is CASSLAGGTPLYEQYF.

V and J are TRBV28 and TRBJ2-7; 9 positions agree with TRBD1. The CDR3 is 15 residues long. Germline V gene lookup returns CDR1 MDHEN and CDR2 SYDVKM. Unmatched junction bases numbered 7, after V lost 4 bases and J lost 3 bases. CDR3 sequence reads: CASSSGTGFLYEQYF. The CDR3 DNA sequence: TGTGCCAGCAGTTCCGGGACAGGGTTTCTCTACGAGCAGTACTTC.

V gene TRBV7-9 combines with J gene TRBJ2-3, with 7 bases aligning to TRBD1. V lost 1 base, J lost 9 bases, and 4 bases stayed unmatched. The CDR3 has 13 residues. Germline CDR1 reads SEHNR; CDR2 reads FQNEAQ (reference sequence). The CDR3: CASSLVQGETQYF. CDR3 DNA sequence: TGTGCCAGCAGCTTAGTGCAGGGGGAGACGCAGTATTTT.

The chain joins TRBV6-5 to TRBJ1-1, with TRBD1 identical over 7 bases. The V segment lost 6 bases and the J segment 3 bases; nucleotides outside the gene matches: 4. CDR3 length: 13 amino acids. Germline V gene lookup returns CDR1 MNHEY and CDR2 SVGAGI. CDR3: CASRQGLDTEAFF. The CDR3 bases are TGTGCCAGCAGACAGGGGCTCGACACTGAAGCTTTCTTT.

CDR3 loop: CASSGGDRVGEKLFF. The CDR3 nucleotides read TGTGCCAGCAGTGGAGGGGACAGGGTGGGTGAAAAACTGTTTTTT. J is TRBJ1-4 and V is TRBV2; the match to TRBD1 covers 9 bases. Losses at the gene ends were 4 bases for V and 7 bases for J; bases not matched to a gene: 7. Per germline, CDR1 SNHLY and CDR2 FYNNEI. This CDR3 is built from 15 residues. Filled out from reference TRBV2 and TRBJ1-4, the complete variable domain reads EPEVTQTPSHQVTQMGQEVILRCVPISNHLYFYWYRQILGQKVEFLVSFYNNEISEKSEIFDDQFSVERPDGSNFTLKIRSTKLEDSAMYFCASSGGDRVGEKLFFGSGTQLSVL.

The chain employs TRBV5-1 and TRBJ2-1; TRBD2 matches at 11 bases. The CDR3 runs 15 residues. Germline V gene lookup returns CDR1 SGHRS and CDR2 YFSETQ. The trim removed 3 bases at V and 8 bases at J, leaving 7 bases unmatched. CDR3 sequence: CASSSGGTSGDEQFF. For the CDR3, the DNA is TGCGCCAGCAGCTCGGGGGGGACTAGCGGCGATGAGCAGTTCTTC.

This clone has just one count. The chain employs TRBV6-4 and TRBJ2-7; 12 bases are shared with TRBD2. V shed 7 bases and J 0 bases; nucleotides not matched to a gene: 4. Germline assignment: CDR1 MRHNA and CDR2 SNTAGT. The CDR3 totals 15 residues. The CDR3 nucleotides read TGTGCCAGCACCCTACTAGCGGGAGGCTCCTACGAGCAGTACTTC. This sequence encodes CASTLLAGGSYEQYF.

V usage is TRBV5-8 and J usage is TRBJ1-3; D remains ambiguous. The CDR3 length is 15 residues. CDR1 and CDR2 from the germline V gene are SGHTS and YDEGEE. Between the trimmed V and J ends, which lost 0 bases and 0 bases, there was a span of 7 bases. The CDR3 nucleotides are TGTGCCAGCAGCTTGGGACAAGTCTCTGGAAACACCATATATTTT. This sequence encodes CASSLGQVSGNTIYF.

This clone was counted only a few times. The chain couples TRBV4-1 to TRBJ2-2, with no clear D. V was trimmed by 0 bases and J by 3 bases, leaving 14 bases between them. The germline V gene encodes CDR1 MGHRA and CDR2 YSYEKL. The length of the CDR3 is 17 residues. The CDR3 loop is CASSQDPSFVHTGELFF. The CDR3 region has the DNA TGCGCCAGCAGCCAAGACCCTAGTTTCGTTCACACCGGGGAGCTGTTTTTT.